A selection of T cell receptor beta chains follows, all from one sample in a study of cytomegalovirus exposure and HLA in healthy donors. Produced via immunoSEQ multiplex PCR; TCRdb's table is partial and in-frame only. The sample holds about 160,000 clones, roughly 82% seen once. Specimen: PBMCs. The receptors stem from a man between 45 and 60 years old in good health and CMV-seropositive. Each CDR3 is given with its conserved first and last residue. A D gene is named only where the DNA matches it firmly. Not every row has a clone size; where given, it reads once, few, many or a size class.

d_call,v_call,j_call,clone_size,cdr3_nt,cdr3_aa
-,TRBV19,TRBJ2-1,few,TGTGCCAGTAGTACCGCCACCATTGGTTCGGATGAGCAGTTCTTC,CASSTATIGSDEQFF
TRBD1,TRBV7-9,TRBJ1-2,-,TGTGCCAGCAGCTTATTTTCCGAGGGGGCGTATTCTTATGGCTACACCTTC,CASSLFSEGAYSYGYTF
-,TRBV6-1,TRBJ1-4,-,TGTGCCAGCAGTGAAGCGCCGTGGACTGCAACTAATGAAAAACTGTTTTTT,CASSEAPWTATNEKLFF
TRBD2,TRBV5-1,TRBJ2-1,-,TGCGCCAGCAGCTTGGGGTCCAGCGGGAGAGTTGTTGAGCAGTTCTTC,CASSLGSSGRVVEQFF
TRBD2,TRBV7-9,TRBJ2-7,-,TGTGCCAGCAGCTATGGGACTAGCGGGGGGTACGAGCAGTACTTC,CASSYGTSGGYEQYF
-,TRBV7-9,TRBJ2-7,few,TGTGCCAGCAGCTTCACCTACGAGCAGTACTTC,CASSFTYEQYF
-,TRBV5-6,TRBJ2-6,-,TGTGCCAGCAGCTTGGTTAGCACCTCGCTCGGGGCCAACGTCCTGACTTTC,CASSLVSTSLGANVLTF
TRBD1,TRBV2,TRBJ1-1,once,TGTGCCAGCAGTTCAGGACAGGGGGCGACCTTTGATGCCGTGAACACTGAAGCTTTCTTT,CASSSGQGATFDAVNTEAFF
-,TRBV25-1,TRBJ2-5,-,TGTGCCAGCAGCTTGGGGGGGGCAGGAGAGACCCAGTACTTC,CASSLGGAGETQYF
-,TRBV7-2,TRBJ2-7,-,TGTGCCAGCAGCTTATTAGGTCTAGGGGGATCCTACGAGCAGTACTTC,CASSLLGLGGSYEQYF
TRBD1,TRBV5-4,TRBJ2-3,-,TGTGCCAGCAGCGGGACCCCGGGACAGATTCGCACAGATACGCAGTATTTT,CASSGTPGQIRTDTQYF
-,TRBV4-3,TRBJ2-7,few,TGCGCCAGCAGCCAAGATGTGGGGAGCTCCTACGAGCAGTACTTC,CASSQDVGSSYEQYF
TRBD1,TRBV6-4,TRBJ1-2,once,TGTGCCAGCAGTGACTCGCGGGACAGCATTACGAGGGGCTACACCTTC,CASSDSRDSITRGYTF
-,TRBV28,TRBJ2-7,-,TGTGCCAGCCAAACTAGCTACGAGCAGTACTTC,CASQTSYEQYF
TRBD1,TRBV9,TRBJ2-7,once,TGTGCCAGCAGCCCTGAAGACAGGGCGTGGTCCTACGAGCAGTACTTC,CASSPEDRAWSYEQYF
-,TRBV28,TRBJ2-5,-,TGTGCCAGCCCCCCGGAGACGATGTGGAGGGCTGAGGAGACCCAGTACTTC,CASPPETMWRAEETQYF
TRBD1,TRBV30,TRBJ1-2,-,TGTGCCTGGGGGGACAGGGGGCGAGGCTACACCTTC,CAWGDRGRGYTF
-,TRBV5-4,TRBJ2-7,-,TGTGCCAGCAGCTTGGCCCTGAAGGGGCACGAGCAGTACTTC,CASSLALKGHEQYF
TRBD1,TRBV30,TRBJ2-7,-,TGTGCCTGGAGTGGAGGGACAGGTTCGTCCGAGCAGTACTTC,CAWSGGTGSSEQYF
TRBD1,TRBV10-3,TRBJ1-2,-,TGTGCCATCACTAGACAGGGTTCCGACTATGGCTACACCTTC,CAITRQGSDYGYTF
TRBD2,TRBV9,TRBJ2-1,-,TGTGCCAGCAGCCCAGGACTAGCCGACAATGAGCAGTTCTTC,CASSPGLADNEQFF
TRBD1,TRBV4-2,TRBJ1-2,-,TGTGCCAGCAGCCGGGACAGTTGGGGCTACACCTTC,CASSRDSWGYTF
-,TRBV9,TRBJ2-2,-,TGTGCCAGCAGGGGGGGATTAGCAAACACCGGGGAGCTGTTTTTT,CASRGGLANTGELFF
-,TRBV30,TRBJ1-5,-,TGTGCCTGGAGTGGAACAGCAGATCAGCCCCAGCATTTT,CAWSGTADQPQHF
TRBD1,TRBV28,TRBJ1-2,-,TGTGCCAGCAGTTTAGTAGGCAGGGGGTTCTATGGCTACACCTTC,CASSLVGRGFYGYTF
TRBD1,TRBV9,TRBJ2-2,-,TGTGCCAGCAGCGAAAACAGGGGCGACCCAACCGGGGAGCTGTTTTTT,CASSENRGDPTGELFF
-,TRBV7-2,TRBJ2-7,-,TGTGCCAGCAGCTTAGCTCCGGGACACGGATACGAGCAGTACTTC,CASSLAPGHGYEQYF
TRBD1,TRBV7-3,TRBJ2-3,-,TGTGCCAGCAGCCGACAGGGACCAGATACGCAGTATTTT,CASSRQGPDTQYF
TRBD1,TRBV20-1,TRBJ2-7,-,TGCAGTGCTGACAGGGGCGAGCAGTACTTC,CSADRGEQYF
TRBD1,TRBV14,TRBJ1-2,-,TGTGCCAGCAGCCAAAGGGAGTTGTCGGCGGGACAGAACTATGGCTACACCTTC,CASSQRELSAGQNYGYTF
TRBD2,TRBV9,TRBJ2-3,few,TGTGCCAGCAGCAGGCGGGAGCCTCGTGATACGCAGTATTTT,CASSRREPRDTQYF
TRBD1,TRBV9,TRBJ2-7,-,TGTGCCAGCAGCGTAGTAGGGACAGGGGGCGAGCAGTACTTC,CASSVVGTGGEQYF
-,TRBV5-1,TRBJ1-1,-,TGCGCCAGCAGCTTGGGCCAGGGCACTCACACTGAAGCTTTCTTT,CASSLGQGTHTEAFF
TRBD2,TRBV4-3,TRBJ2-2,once,TGCGCCAGCAGCCAAGCGTTCTCTAGCGGGAGTGGGGAGCTGTTTTTT,CASSQAFSSGSGELFF
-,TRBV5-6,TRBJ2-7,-,TGTGCCAGCAGCTTGTATCGGGAGAGGTCCTACGAGCAGTACTTC,CASSLYRERSYEQYF
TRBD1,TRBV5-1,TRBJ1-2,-,TGCGCCAGCAGCGGAGGGACAGGGATTTATTTCTATGGCTACACCTTC,CASSGGTGIYFYGYTF
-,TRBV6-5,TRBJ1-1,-,TGTGCCAGCAGTTACTCGCGAGGCACTGAAGCTTTCTTT,CASSYSRGTEAFF
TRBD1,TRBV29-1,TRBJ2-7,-,TGCAGCGTTGAGGGACAGGGTTACGAGCAGTACTTC,CSVEGQGYEQYF
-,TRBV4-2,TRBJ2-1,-,TGTGCCAGCAGCCAAGAACCTCGGAGAAGCTCCTACAATGAGCAGTTCTTC,CASSQEPRRSSYNEQFF
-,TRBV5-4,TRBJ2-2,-,TGTGCCAGCAGCGCGCCTCAGGGGAACACCGGGGAGCTGTTTTTT,CASSAPQGNTGELFF
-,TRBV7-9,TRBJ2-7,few,TGTGCCAGCAGCTTAGGCGCGAACTACGAGCAGTACTTC,CASSLGANYEQYF
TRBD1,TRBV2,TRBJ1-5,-,TGTGCCAGCAGTGATAGGGGGCGCAATCAGCCCCAGCATTTT,CASSDRGRNQPQHF
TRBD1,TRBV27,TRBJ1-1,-,TGTGCCAGCAGGAGGGACAGGGATAACACTGAAGCTTTCTTT,CASRRDRDNTEAFF
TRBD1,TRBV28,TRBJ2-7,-,TGTGCCAGCAGTCCCGCCGGGGACAGGGTCTACGAGCAGTACTTC,CASSPAGDRVYEQYF
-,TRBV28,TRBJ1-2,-,TGTGTCTCGCAGGGCTACTATGGCTACACCTTC,CVSQGYYGYTF
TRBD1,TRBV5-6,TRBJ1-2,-,TGTGCCAGCAGCTTGGAGCAGGGGGCGCGGGGCTACACCTTC,CASSLEQGARGYTF
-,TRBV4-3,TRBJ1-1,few,TGCGCCAGCAGCCAAGATTGGGCCAGGGGAACTGAAGCTTTCTTT,CASSQDWARGTEAFF
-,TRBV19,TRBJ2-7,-,TGTGCCAGTAGTCCAGGTCTCGCTGGGGAGCAGTACTTC,CASSPGLAGEQYF
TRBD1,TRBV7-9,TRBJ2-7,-,TGTGCCAGCGGCCAGGGACAGCTCTACGAGCAGCACTTC,CASGQGQLYEQHF
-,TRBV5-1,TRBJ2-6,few,TGCGCCAGCAGCTTGGTTTCAGGGCCTCTCGGGGCCAACGTCCTGACTTTC,CASSLVSGPLGANVLTF
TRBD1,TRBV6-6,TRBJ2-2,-,TGTGCCAGCAGTTATCGAGACAGGGCCGTCGGGGAGCTGTTTTTT,CASSYRDRAVGELFF